The 20 T cell receptor beta chains listed next were all sequenced from one sample in a study of cytomegalovirus exposure and HLA in healthy donors (dated by TCRdb to the late 2010s). The library was built by means of the immunoSEQ multiplex PCR assay. For the multiplex PCR, a mixture combining 60 forward primers for TCR Vbeta segments and 13 reverse primers for TCR Jbeta segments was used. Held by TCRdb, this immuneACCESS table contains in-frame sequences only and omits some clones. Under half of the omission traces to an unresolved V gene where checked; the cause of the rest is unknown. The sample yields about 160,000 clones; 82% were counted once. The leading ten clones occupy about 1.6% of the sample. Material: PBMCs. Every receptor here comes from a male donor in good health and CMV-seronegative.

The gene calls are TRBV19 and TRBJ1-2; a weak D match, TRBD1 (6 bases). Per the germline V gene, CDR1 is LNHDA and CDR2 is SQIVND (reference sequence). CDR3 size: 14 residues. The V gene lost 4 bases and the J gene lost 3 bases, with 12 bases spanning the gap. The DNA of the CDR3 is TGTGCCAGTAGTAGGGGGGGCCGGGACTATGGCTACACCTTC. Protein: CASSRGGRDYGYTF.

CDR3 protein: CASSLKGDTYGYTF. The CDR3 region has the DNA TGTGCCAGCAGCTTAAAAGGGGACACCTATGGCTACACCTTC. The chain combines TRBV7-3 with TRBJ1-2; a weak D match, TRBD1 (6 bases). The CDR3 length is 14 residues. V lost 1 base to trimming and J lost 4 bases, with 10 bases between them. Per the germline V gene, CDR1 is SGHTA and CDR2 is FQGTGA.

In this sample, this clone turned up once. This chain links TRBV27 with TRBJ1-2; 7 bases are a match to TRBD1. This CDR3 is 12 amino acids long. Trimming removed 10 bases from V and 4 bases from J; junction bases left unmatched: 6. Looked up from germline, CDR1 is MNHEY and CDR2 is SMNVEV (reference sequence). The CDR3 coding sequence is TGTGCCACCAGGACAGGACTCTATGGCTACACCTTC. As protein: CATRTGLYGYTF.

This clone was seen a few times. This rearrangement joins TRBV7-2 to TRBJ2-7; 9 bases map to TRBD2. CDR3 size: 15 residues. With V trimmed by 1 base and J by 5 bases, 6 bases remained unmatched. Germline V gene lookup returns CDR1 SGHTA and CDR2 FQGNSA. CDR3 amino acids: CASSLEGTSRNEQYF. The DNA of the CDR3 is TGTGCCAGCAGCTTAGAAGGGACTAGCAGGAACGAGCAGTACTTC. The complete variable domain, with remaining parts taken from reference TRBV7-2 and TRBJ2-7, reads GAGVSQSPSNKVTEKGKDVELRCDPISGHTALYWYRQSLGQGLEFLIYFQGNSAPDKSGLPSDRFSAERTGGSVSTLTIQRTQQEDSAVYLCASSLEGTSRNEQYFGPGTRLTVT.

The gene calls are TRBV10-3 and TRBJ1-1, with D possibly being TRBD1 (6 bases). Germline loops: CDR1 ENHRY, CDR2 SYGVKD. The CDR3 totals 13 residues. V lost 5 bases, J lost 4 bases, and 11 bases lay in between. This chain's CDR3 is CAISITGSTEAFF. CDR3 DNA: TGTGCCATCAGTATAACAGGGAGCACTGAAGCTTTCTTT.

The sample holds a few counts of this clone. The chain links TRBV28 to TRBJ2-7; D is unresolved. This CDR3 has 16 amino acids. With 3 bases removed from V and 1 base from J, the gap between germline ends came to 16 bases. Germline V gives CDR1 MDHEN, CDR2 SYDVKM. This CDR3 reads CASSFTLHSLSYEQYF. The CDR3 DNA sequence: TGTGCCAGCAGTTTTACCCTGCATAGTTTGTCCTACGAGCAGTACTTC.

The chain is built from TRBV6-5 and TRBJ2-7; possibly TRBD2 for D (7 bases). V gave up 8 bases and J gave up 0 bases, with 17 bases separating them. This CDR3 has 15 amino acids. Germline V gene sequence: CDR1 MNHEY, CDR2 SVGAGI. The CDR3 region is CASRGGGRSSYEQYF. In DNA form, the CDR3 reads TGTGCCAGCCGAGGCGGGGGCCGGAGCTCCTACGAGCAGTACTTC.

This rearrangement joins TRBV6-1 to TRBJ2-7; D unclear. V was clipped by 2 bases and J by 4 bases, with 33 bases between them. The CDR3 consists of 21 residues. From germline, CDR1 is MNHNS and CDR2 SASEGT. CDR3 nucleotide sequence: TGTGCCAGCAGTGAAAGTCCCGAGCCTGGGCCCTACATCCCCGGCCGATACGAGCAGTACTTC. This codes for CASSESPEPGPYIPGRYEQYF.

The gene calls are TRBV6-4 and TRBJ1-1; no firm D call. Looked up from germline, CDR1 is MRHNA and CDR2 is SNTAGT. This CDR3 is built from 16 residues. With 4 bases removed from V and 1 base from J, the gap between germline ends came to 16 bases. In nucleotides, the CDR3 is TGTGCCAGCAGTGTAGAGGCAGCTATCCCGAACACTGAAGCTTTCTTT. Translated: CASSVEAAIPNTEAFF.

The chain has TRBV6-1 and TRBJ1-3; D unresolved. CDR1 is MNHNS and CDR2 is SASEGT in the germline V gene. Trimming cost V 6 bases and J 4 bases, with 16 bases left between them. The CDR3 is 15 amino acids. CDR3 residues: CASSQEVAPGNTIYF. In nucleotides, the CDR3 is TGTGCCAGCAGCCAGGAGGTGGCGCCCGGAAACACCATATATTTT.

This clone showed up just a few times. The chain carries TRBV18 and TRBJ2-7, with 7 bases matching TRBD1. V dropped 3 bases and J dropped 0; count of bases not matched to a gene: 5. The germline gives CDR1 KGHSH, CDR2 LQKENI. This CDR3 region has 15 residues. Here the CDR3 DNA reads TGTGCCAGCTCACCGAGGACAGGCCGCTCCTACGAGCAGTACTTC. Its protein product is CASSPRTGRSYEQYF.

The chain joins TRBV25-1 to TRBJ1-2, with a tentative D call TRBD1 (6 bases). The CDR3 is made up of 15 amino acids. Trimming removed 1 base at V and 4 bases at J, with 13 bases between. Germline lookup yields CDR1 MGHDK and CDR2 SYGVNS. The CDR3 protein is CASSESTGFSYGYTF. CDR3 DNA: TGTGCCAGCAGTGAATCTACAGGGTTTTCCTATGGCTACACCTTC.

The genes are TRBV27 and TRBJ2-1, with 12 bases matching TRBD1. V shed 1 base, J shed 9 bases, and the junction held 7 bases outside the gene matches. The germline gives CDR1 MNHEY, CDR2 SMNVEV (reference sequence). The CDR3 is made up of 16 amino acids. This chain's CDR3 is CASSLFRDRGLGEQFF. The CDR3 DNA is TGTGCCAGCAGTTTATTTCGGGACAGGGGGCTCGGTGAGCAGTTCTTC.

This CDR3 reads CAWSAPGGAYEQYF. CDR3 nucleotide sequence: TGTGCCTGGAGTGCCCCTGGCGGGGCCTACGAGCAGTACTTC. The chain uses TRBV30 and TRBJ2-7, with a tentative D call TRBD2 (6 bases). The V gene's germline CDR1 is GTSNPN and CDR2 SVGIG (reference sequence). V was cut by 1 base and J by 2 bases, with 12 bases left in between. The CDR3 length is 14 residues.

The table lists this clone with a few counts. At one end the junction does not follow the germline gene, possibly because of a read error. V usage is TRBV7-9 and J usage is TRBJ2-2; TRBD2 matches 7 bases. The CDR3 is 15 residues long. Germline V gene data show CDR1 as SEHNR and CDR2 as FQNEAQ (reference sequence). The CDR3, as DNA: TGTTCCAGCAGCTCGAGTCGGGGGGATACCGGGGAGCTGTTTTTT. Its translation is CSSSSSRGDTGELFF.

V is TRBV7-2 and J is TRBJ1-1, with TRBD1 identical over 8 bases. Trimming cost V 2 bases and J 1 base; bases outside gene matches: 9. CDR3 length: 17 residues. Germline V gene data show CDR1 as SGHTA and CDR2 as FQGNSA. DNA for the CDR3: TGTGCCAGCAGCTTACCTCGGACAGGGAAGGAGAACACTGAAGCTTTCTTT. Its protein product is CASSLPRTGKENTEAFF.

The chain links TRBV9 to TRBJ2-2; 9 bases align to TRBD1. The CDR3 runs to 15 residues. Trimming removed 0 bases from V and 5 bases from J; junction bases left unmatched: 2. Germline loops: CDR1 SGDLS, CDR2 YYNGEE. As DNA, the CDR3 is TGTGCCAGCAGCGTAGGACAGGGGGGAACCGGGGAGCTGTTTTTT. Its translation: CASSVGQGGTGELFF.

The chain joins TRBV4-2 to TRBJ1-1; D unclear. Trimming removed 3 bases at V and 3 bases at J, with 14 bases between. This CDR3 has 15 amino acids. The germline CDR1 and CDR2 sequences are LGHNA and YNFKEQ. As DNA, the CDR3 is TGTGCCAGCAGCCACCCCGCGAGGAGGGACACTGAAGCTTTCTTT. Translation: CASSHPARRDTEAFF.

The chain employs TRBV7-2 and TRBJ1-2; the D is unclear. Trimming stripped 3 bases from V and 4 bases from J, with 6 bases between. The germline CDR1 and CDR2 sequences are SGHTA and FQGNSA. The length of the CDR3 is 12 residues. CDR3 sequence: CASSFPRYGYTF. The CDR3 DNA follows: TGTGCCAGCAGCTTTCCTCGCTATGGCTACACCTTC.

This sequence joins TRBV25-1 and TRBJ2-7, with D unclear. The CDR3 totals 14 residues. In germline, CDR1 is MGHDK, CDR2 SYGVNS. V lost 6 bases to trimming and J lost 2 bases, with 14 bases between them. Here the CDR3 reads CASSLRGPPYEQYF. The CDR3 DNA reads as TGTGCCAGCAGCCTAAGAGGCCCTCCCTACGAGCAGTACTTC.